Listed here are 27 T cell receptor beta chains from one sample, sequenced in a study of blood T cell repertoires in COVID-19. The table came from immunoSEQ multiplex PCR; TCRdb's copy has only in-frame clones and leaves some out. The sample shows under 75,000 clones, 88% of them seen only once. The sample consisted of peripheral blood. The receptors here all came from a man aged 50-59 years with active COVID-19.

The CDR3, as DNA: TGTGCCAGCGAATCACAGGGTACTAATGAAAAACTGTTTTTT. Its translation: CASESQGTNEKLFF. The chain links TRBV2 to TRBJ1-4; tentatively, D is TRBD1 (6 bases). V dropped 8 bases and J dropped 2 bases, with 12 bases sitting between them. The CDR3 covers 14 residues. The germline gives CDR1 SNHLY, CDR2 FYNNEI.

This sequence joins TRBV7-2 and TRBJ2-5; 11 nucleotides agree with TRBD2. CDR1 is SGHTA and CDR2 is FQGNSA in the germline V gene. After removal of 0 bases from V and 5 bases from J, the junction contained 11 bases not matched to a gene. CDR3 length equals 18 residues. CDR3 bases: TGTGCCAGCAGCTTAGCGGGTAGCGGGGGGGCAGGTTGGGAGACCCAGTACTTC. This translates into CASSLAGSGGAGWETQYF. Full variable domain (remainder filled in from reference TRBV7-2 and TRBJ2-5): GAGVSQSPSNKVTEKGKDVELRCDPISGHTALYWYRQSLGQGLEFLIYFQGNSAPDKSGLPSDRFSAERTGGSVSTLTIQRTQQEDSAVYLCASSLAGSGGAGWETQYFGPGTRLLVL.

This clone is deemed medium-sized. V is TRBV9 and J is TRBJ1-2; D gene ambiguous. Germline CDR1 and CDR2: SGDLS and YYNGEE. The CDR3 consists of 13 residues. The V gene lost 1 base and the J gene lost 7 bases, with 11 bases spanning the gap. CDR3 in amino acids: CASSVREGGGYTF. The DNA for the CDR3 is TGTGCCAGCAGCGTACGGGAAGGAGGTGGCTACACCTTC.

The chain is built from TRBV3-1 (or the pseudogene TRBV3-2) and TRBJ1-1; D not certain. Trimming took off 5 bases at V and 0 bases at J, with 7 bases between the two ends. Germline-derived CDR1 and CDR2 are LGHDT and YNNKEL (reference sequence). The CDR3 extends over 13 amino acids. The chain's CDR3 is CASSAKMNTEAFF. The CDR3 nucleotides are TGTGCCAGCAGCGCGAAGATGAACACTGAAGCTTTCTTT.

The chain's CDR3 is CSVEVANEQFF. CDR3 DNA sequence: TGCAGCGTTGAGGTAGCCAATGAGCAGTTCTTC. The gene calls are TRBV29-1 and TRBJ2-1; D ambiguous. This CDR3 has 11 amino acids. The germline V and J ends were trimmed by 3 bases and 6 bases, with 6 bases remaining between them. Germline V gene lookup returns CDR1 SQVTM and CDR2 ANQGSEA.

The J gene is TRBJ2-3, the V gene TRBV5-4; D may be TRBD2 (6 bases). The germline gives CDR1 SGHNT, CDR2 YYREEE (reference sequence). V lost 5 bases, J lost 0 bases, and 13 bases lay in between. This CDR3 region has 15 residues. The CDR3 nucleotides read TGTGCCAGCAGTACCCGGGACTTTAGCACAGATACGCAGTATTTT. Translated: CASSTRDFSTDTQYF.

The genes are TRBV14 and TRBJ2-7; TRBD2 aligns across 15 bases. The ends lost 1 base at V and 2 bases at J; junction bases unmatched: 9. The CDR3 consists of 19 residues. Germline assignment: CDR1 SGHDN and CDR2 FVKESK. The CDR3 DNA reads TGTGCCAGCAGCCAAGGTCCCGGACTAGCGGGGGGGATGACCTACGAGCAGTACTTC. This sequence encodes CASSQGPGLAGGMTYEQYF.

The V gene is TRBV9, the J gene TRBJ1-3; 8 bases map to TRBD1. The CDR3 is made up of 16 amino acids. After removal of 4 bases from V and 0 bases from J, the junction contained 6 bases not matched to a gene. CDR1 and CDR2 from the germline V gene are SGDLS and YYNGEE. CDR3 DNA: TGTGCCAGCAGCCCGCAGGGGGCTCCCTCTGGAAACACCATATATTTT. The encoded protein is CASSPQGAPSGNTIYF.

This clone occurred a few times. The rearrangement joins TRBV7-6 to TRBJ1-6; TRBD1 is a possible D gene (6 bases). V dropped 5 bases and J dropped 6 bases, with 14 bases sitting between them. Germline V CDR1 and CDR2: SGHVS, FNYEAQ. The CDR3 is 15 residues long. CDR3 sequence reads: CASSPSSGANSPLHF. CDR3 coding DNA: TGTGCCAGCAGCCCTTCGTCAGGGGCTAATTCACCCCTCCACTTT. Using reference TRBV7-6 and TRBJ1-6 for the parts outside the CDR3, the full variable domain is GAGVSQSPRYKVTKRGQDVALRCDPISGHVSLYWYRQALGQGPEFLTYFNYEAQQDKSGLPNDRFSAERPEGSISTLTIQRTEQRDSAMYRCASSPSSGANSPLHFGNGTRLTVT.

The chain carries TRBV5-6 and TRBJ2-3; TRBD2 aligns across 8 bases. The CDR3 has 13 residues. CDR1 SGHDT and CDR2 YYEEEE come from the germline V gene. J gave up 2 bases and V 5 bases, and 1 base lay outside the gene matches. This chain's CDR3 is CASRRGVTDTQYF. CDR3 bases: TGTGCCAGCAGGCGGGGGGTCACAGATACGCAGTATTTT.

The chain uses TRBV19 and TRBJ2-3, with D possibly TRBD1 on 6 matching bases. The length of the CDR3 is 13 residues. V was shortened by 8 bases and J by 4 bases, with 13 bases between the two germline ends. The germline V gene has CDR1 LNHDA and CDR2 SQIVND (reference sequence). This CDR3 reads CASSWTEPDTQYF. CDR3 DNA: TGTGCCAGTTCGTGGACAGAACCAGATACGCAGTATTTT. The complete variable domain, with remaining parts taken from reference TRBV19 and TRBJ2-3, reads DGGITQSPKYLFRKEGQNVTLSCEQNLNHDAMYWYRQDPGQGLRLIYYSQIVNDFQKGDIAEGYSVSREKKESFPLTVTSAQKNPTAFYLCASSWTEPDTQYFGPGTRLTVL.

The rearrangement joins TRBV4-2 to TRBJ1-2; TRBD1 matches 7 bases. Looked up from germline, CDR1 is LGHNA and CDR2 is YNFKEQ. The V segment lost 0 bases and the J segment 0 bases; nucleotides outside the gene matches: 4. The CDR3 length is 16 residues. The CDR3 spells CASSQEAGTANYGYTF. CDR3 DNA sequence: TGTGCCAGCAGCCAAGAGGCCGGGACAGCTAACTATGGCTACACCTTC.

The chain has TRBV19 and TRBJ1-6, with unresolved D. Germline V gene lookup returns CDR1 LNHDA and CDR2 SQIVND (reference sequence). The CDR3 extends over 10 amino acids. The V gene lost 6 bases and the J gene lost 12 bases, with 6 bases spanning the gap. The DNA of the CDR3 is TGTGCCAGTAGCCCATTACCCCTCCACTTT. It translates to CASSPLPLHF.

The chain couples TRBV19 to TRBJ2-2, with a possible D match to TRBD1 (6 bases). This CDR3 region has 14 residues. Germline V gene lookup returns CDR1 LNHDA and CDR2 SQIVND (reference sequence). The V gene lost 4 bases and the J gene lost 3 bases, with 9 bases spanning the gap. The CDR3 sequence: CASSRTVYTGELFF. In DNA form, the CDR3 reads TGTGCCAGTAGTAGGACAGTTTACACCGGGGAGCTGTTTTTT. The variable domain in full, completed from reference TRBV19 and TRBJ2-2, reads DGGITQSPKYLFRKEGQNVTLSCEQNLNHDAMYWYRQDPGQGLRLIYYSQIVNDFQKGDIAEGYSVSREKKESFPLTVTSAQKNPTAFYLCASSRTVYTGELFFGEGSRLTVL.

The genes are TRBV6-5 and TRBJ2-7; tentatively, D is TRBD1 (6 bases). The CDR3 sequence is 14 residues long. V was trimmed by 5 bases and J by 4 bases, leaving 15 bases between them. The germline gives CDR1 MNHEY, CDR2 SVGAGI. The CDR3 loop reads CASSLTGTSYEQYF. The CDR3 nucleotides are TGTGCCAGCAGTCTAACCGGGACATCATACGAGCAGTACTTC.

The chain joins TRBV28 to TRBJ2-7; possible D gene TRBD2, 5 bases. Trimming left V 2 bases short and J 7 bases short, with 9 bases between. Germline CDR1 is MDHEN and CDR2 is SYDVKM. There are 12 residues in the CDR3. The CDR3 DNA reads TGTGCCAGCAGTTTAACTTGGGAGGAGCAGTACTTC. This codes for CASSLTWEEQYF.

This clone has a handful of counts. J is TRBJ1-5 and V is TRBV27; TRBD1 agrees at 10 bases. The CDR3 has 16 residues. Germline V gene data show CDR1 as MNHEY and CDR2 as SMNVEV (reference sequence). Trimming removed 5 bases from V and 9 bases from J; junction bases left unmatched: 13. CDR3 coding DNA: TGTGCCAGCAGTCCACAGACGACAGGGGGCCTCCTGCCCCAGCATTTT. It translates to CASSPQTTGGLLPQHF.

The rearrangement links TRBV4-1 to TRBJ2-6; TRBD1 matches at 8 bases. Germline V lookup: CDR1 MGHRA, CDR2 YSYEKL. This CDR3 has 18 amino acids. Trimming removed 1 base from V and 2 bases from J; junction bases left unmatched: 7. The CDR3 DNA reads TGCGCCAGCAGCCAAGGTCCCAGGGGGCTGGCTGGGGCCAACGTCCTGACTTTC. It yields the protein CASSQGPRGLAGANVLTF.

The chain uses TRBV7-2 and TRBJ2-2; possible D gene TRBD1, 6 bases. Trimming took 6 bases from V and 7 from J, leaving 15 bases between them. Germline CDR1 and CDR2: SGHTA and FQGNSA. The CDR3 is made up of 14 amino acids. The CDR3 region is CASRFRGMNGELFF. The CDR3 DNA is TGTGCCAGCAGATTCAGGGGAATGAACGGGGAGCTGTTTTTT.

This clone has only a few counts. The chain employs TRBV2 and TRBJ1-6; D possibly corresponds to TRBD1 (6 bases). The germline V gene encodes CDR1 SNHLY and CDR2 FYNNEI. The length of the CDR3 is 15 residues. The V and J ends lost 6 bases and 3 bases respectively, with 12 bases between them. Here the CDR3 DNA reads TGTGCCAGCAGACCTACAGGGAACTATAATTCACCCCTCCACTTT. It yields the protein CASRPTGNYNSPLHF.

The rearrangement joins TRBV5-4 to TRBJ2-3; 7 bases fit TRBD2. The V segment lost 4 bases and the J segment 0 bases; nucleotides outside the gene matches: 14. CDR3 size: 18 residues. CDR1 and CDR2 from the germline V gene are SGHNT and YYREEE (reference sequence). In DNA form, the CDR3 reads TGTGCCAGCAGCCTGGGAGGTGGGCGGGGGAAAAGCACAGATACGCAGTATTTT. This gives the protein CASSLGGGRGKSTDTQYF.

This clone was seen a few times. Written as DNA, the CDR3 is TGCAGCCCTAGGACAGGGGGGGAGACCCAGTACTTC. This codes for CSPRTGGETQYF. This chain uses TRBV29-1 with TRBJ2-5, with TRBD1 matching 10 bases. V lost 8 bases, J lost 5 bases, and 5 bases stayed unmatched. Germline V gives CDR1 SQVTM, CDR2 ANQGSEA. CDR3 size: 12 residues.

The chain links TRBV4-1 to TRBJ2-5; 12 nucleotides line up with TRBD2. The trim removed 1 base at V and 5 bases at J, leaving 8 bases unmatched. Germline-derived CDR1 and CDR2 are MGHRA and YSYEKL. There are 17 residues in the CDR3. The CDR3, as DNA: TGCGCCAGCAGCCAAGGAGGGCTAGCGGGGGGGCGGGAGACCCAGTACTTC. Translated, it gives CASSQGGLAGGRETQYF.

This clone was found a few times. The chain is built from TRBV7-2 and TRBJ2-7, with no clear D. The CDR3 sequence is 11 residues long. The germline gives CDR1 SGHTA, CDR2 FQGNSA. V lost 6 bases to trimming and J lost 2 bases, with 5 bases between them. DNA of the CDR3: TGTGCCAGCAGTTACACCTACGAGCAGTACTTC. This encodes CASSYTYEQYF.

This sequence joins TRBV6-5 and TRBJ1-6; TRBD1 matches at 8 bases. V lost 0 bases, J lost 10 bases, and 5 bases stayed unmatched. In germline, CDR1 is MNHEY, CDR2 SVGAGI. This CDR3 is built from 15 residues. The CDR3 sequence: CASSYSGTGGSPLHF. The DNA for the CDR3 is TGTGCCAGCAGTTACTCGGGGACAGGCGGATCACCCCTCCACTTT.

The rearrangement joins TRBV3-1 (or the pseudogene TRBV3-2) to TRBJ1-1; TRBD1 aligns across 7 bases. Germline trimming cut 4 bases from V and 5 bases from J; bases unmatched to any gene: 1. Germline-derived CDR1 and CDR2 are LGHDT and YNNKEL (reference sequence). This CDR3 has 12 residues. In nucleotides, the CDR3 is TGTGCCAGCAGCCCCAGGGGGACTGAAGCTTTCTTT. Its protein product is CASSPRGTEAFF.

The chain recombines TRBV7-9 with TRBJ1-6, with 9 bases identical to TRBD1. The CDR3 runs 14 residues. The germline V gene has CDR1 SEHNR and CDR2 FQNEAQ (reference sequence). The J segment lost 10 bases and the V segment lost 6 bases, leaving 7 bases of the junction unmatched. The CDR3 region is CASSSTGGESPLHF. The CDR3 DNA reads as TGTGCCAGCAGTTCGACAGGGGGGGAATCACCCCTCCACTTT.